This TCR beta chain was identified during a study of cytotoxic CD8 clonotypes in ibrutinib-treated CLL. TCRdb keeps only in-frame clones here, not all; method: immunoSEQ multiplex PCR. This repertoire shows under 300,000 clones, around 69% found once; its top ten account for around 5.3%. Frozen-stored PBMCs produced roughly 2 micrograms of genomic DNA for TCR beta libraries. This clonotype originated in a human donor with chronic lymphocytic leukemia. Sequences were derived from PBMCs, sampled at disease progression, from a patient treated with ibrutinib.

This chain's CDR3 is CASSLGLKLGDYGYTF. CDR3 nucleotide sequence: TGCGCCAGCAGCTTGGGACTGAAACTGGGGGACTATGGCTACACCTTC. This chain connects TRBV5-1 to TRBJ1-2; a weak D match, TRBD1 (5 bases). Per germline, CDR1 SGHRS and CDR2 YFSETQ. Trimming cost V 0 bases and J 3 bases, with 15 bases left between them. The CDR3 sequence is 16 residues long.